This T cell receptor beta chain was sequenced in a study of shared clonotypes between healthy human individuals (dated by TCRdb to the early 2020s). About the investigation overall: The cohort comprised a couple of women and a few men aged 18 to 49 years. For each donor, three plates each were used for CD4 naive and CD4 memory, two plates were used for CD8 naive, and one plate was used for CD8 memory. Between about 0.9 and 10 billion PBMCs per donor were obtained by leukapheresis. To increase sequencing depth and limit assay-specific biases, different laboratories used diverse techniques to prepare libraries and sequence TCR repertoires. The study deeply sequenced blood TCR repertoires of five healthy adults to estimate repertoire size and the extent of clonotype sharing between individuals. Results the study describes overall, beyond this receptor: Compared with non-shared clonotypes, clonotypes shared by all four sorted-subset donors had higher generation probabilities. Rarefaction of sorted-subset datasets indicated incomplete sequencing despite the large sequencing depth. Sampling was restricted to blood, and TCR repertoires in tissue are likely to differ from TCR repertoires in blood. Roughly 5% of naive CD4, 3% to 3.5% of naive CD8, approximately 2.2% of memory CD4, and more than 0.35% of memory CD8 clonotypes were shared across several donors. Naive subsets generally had larger estimated clonotype richness than memory subsets. The genetic and exposure-history diversity represented was limited by the small number of donors. Based on pairwise subsampling, the degree of clonotype sharing among donors was expected to be affected by sequencing depth.

CD8 naive samples were obtained by positive selection for CCR7 among CD45RO-negative cells, yielding a CD45RA+CCR7+ population from which TemRA cells were excluded. The donors were healthy, HIV-negative adults with no recently reported acute infections or vaccinations. Every donor was a Caucasian adult residing in Nashville, Tennessee, USA. Blood was collected by leukapheresis, and PBMCs were isolated by Ficoll-Histopaque density gradient centrifugation and then cryopreserved in liquid nitrogen vapor phase. Purity and quantity of every magnetically sorted T cell population were checked by analytical flow cytometry. Each sorted fraction had its genomic DNA isolated and then quantified by UV absorbance on a Nanodrop 2000c. Using the deep immunoSEQ assay, multiplex PCR amplified TCR CDR3 regions from genomic DNA. Genomic DNA extracted from each cell subset was distributed evenly over all wells of several immunoSEQ 96-well plates, and each plate served as one replicate. For sorted subsets, approximately 210 ng of genomic DNA, equivalent to 30,000 or so T cell genomes, went into each replicate PCR. Purified libraries were measured with a Qubit 3.0 fluorometer, size-checked on a Bioanalyzer 2100, and measured again with the KAPA Library Quantification kit. Every immunoSEQ 96-well plate was sequenced on a separate single-read 150-cycle Illumina NextSeq 550 flow cell. On the study's bioinformatics: Because the immunoSEQ output included only junctional sequences and no quality scores, the filtering could not be the same as the filtering used for full-length reads. Sequences were annotated with PyIR, a Python wrapper for IgBLAST v1.9, and V/J genes and CDR3 were assigned using IMGT germline references. Reads were filtered out if the reads had weak V/J assignments (E-value above 1e-6), no CDR3, stop codons, out-of-frame junctions, or ambiguous translated residues. A V3J clonotype was defined by an identical inferred V gene, J gene, and CDR3 amino acid sequence. To compute the percentage overlap between repertoires, the number of shared unique clonotypes was divided by the size of the smaller repertoire. Three approaches were used to assess repertoire richness: RTK rarefaction, the Chao1 estimator, and Recon v2.1 estimates of unobserved clonotypes. For all TCRbeta clonotypes obtained by the gDNA method from several donors, generation probabilities were computed with OLGA. TCRdb's version of the immuneACCESS table is confined to in-frame rearrangements and falls short of the full clone set. An unresolved V gene accounts for under half of the shortfall where checked; the remainder is of unknown origin. V, J and clone size reflect that table, while D and trimming were determined from the DNA. The sample has under 1 million clones on record, 90% to 98% of them singletons. Of the sample, under 0.3% falls within the top ten clones.

CDR1 and CDR2, per the germline V gene, are SGHAT and FQNNGV. V loses 5 bases, J loses 5 bases, and the germline ends lie 13 bases apart. Including cysteine and phenylalanine, the CDR3 has 14 amino acids. Only the CDR3 portion is preserved as DNA: 42 bases, with reading frame beginning at the first base. As regards this clone: Its antigen remains unidentified. Within one base of it there is no much larger clone, and no base qualities were kept.

The clonotype originates from a man aged 25-45 years in good health. The sequencing sample was made of naive CD8+ T cells sorted from blood. Taken with the paper, the label for cell subset or site translates to: CD45RA+CCR7+. The chain uses TRBV11-2 and TRBJ2-1; the D region possibly corresponds to TRBD2 (5 bases align). The nucleotides read TGTGCCAGCAGCGTCGGGAACGTCGACAATGAGCAGTTCTTC. This codes for CASSVGNVDNEQFF.